Listed below are T cell receptor beta chains from one sample, sequenced in a study of T-cell reconstitution after alpha-beta-depleted transplantation in children. TCRdb independently ran MiXCR on the PCR reads; one entry per CDR3 protein. In the table there are hundreds of thousands of distinct CDR3 sequences, around 15% of which are singletons. The input for sequencing was PBMCs, mostly from graft donor cells, taken 360 days after TCRalphabeta/CD19-depleted stem cell transplant. Every receptor here comes from a male patient aged 2 to 10 who had a stem cell transplant for acute lymphoblastic leukemia, so the T cells may come from the graft donor. Both conserved end residues are part of each CDR3. The D gene is left open where the match is weak. The size of a clone is reported for some rows only, either as once, few or many, or as a class for expanded clones.

size: many
D: TRBD1
V: TRBV9
J: TRBJ1-1
CDR3: CASSETGEVTEAFF
DNA: TGTGCCAGCAGCGAGACAGGGGAGGTAACTGAAGCTTTCTTT

size: few
D: NA
V: TRBV12-3/TRBV12-4
J: TRBJ1-2
CDR3: CASSRWTYLDGYTF
DNA: TGTGCCAGCAGCCGATGGACTTATCTGGATGGCTACACCTTC

size: NA
D: TRBD2
V: TRBV20-1
J: TRBJ2-7
CDR3: CSAREGTSGFTEQYF
DNA: TGCAGTGCTAGAGAGGGGACTAGCGGGTTTACCGAGCAGTACTTC

size: few
D: TRBD2
V: TRBV11-1
J: TRBJ2-2
CDR3: CASSSIGGGTSPTGELFF
DNA: TGTGCCAGCAGCTCGATAGGGGGCGGGACTAGCCCCACCGGGGAGCTGTTTTTT

size: NA
D: TRBD1
V: TRBV4-1
J: TRBJ1-6
CDR3: CASSDGQGWNSPLHF
DNA: TGCGCCAGCAGCGATGGACAGGGATGGAATTCACCCCTCCACTTT

size: few
D: NA
V: TRBV12-3/TRBV12-4
J: TRBJ2-7
CDR3: CASSEGPTYLYF
DNA: TGTGCCAGCAGTGAGGGGCCGACATATCTGTACTTC

size: once
D: NA
V: TRBV4-3
J: TRBJ2-1
CDR3: CASSQDSAGSYNEQFF
DNA: TGCGCCAGCAGCCAAGATAGCGCAGGCTCCTACAATGAGCAGTTCTTC

size: once
D: NA
V: TRBV15
J: TRBJ2-1
CDR3: CATSDGEQFF
DNA: TGTGCCACCAGCGATGGGGAGCAGTTCTTC

size: few
D: NA
V: TRBV30
J: TRBJ1-3
CDR3: CAWSRGDRGNTIYF
DNA: TGTGCCTGGAGCAGAGGGGACCGTGGAAACACCATATATTTT

size: NA
D: NA
V: TRBV30
J: TRBJ1-3
CDR3: CARSSGNTIYF
DNA: TGTGCCAGGTCCTCTGGAAACACCATATATTTT

size: few
D: NA
V: TRBV2
J: TRBJ2-1
CDR3: CASSDRGRDEQFF
DNA: TGTGCCAGCAGTGATAGGGGTCGGGATGAGCAGTTCTTC

size: few
D: NA
V: TRBV10-3
J: TRBJ1-4
CDR3: CAISDLGGKNEKLFF
DNA: TGTGCCATCAGTGACCTAGGAGGGAAAAATGAAAAACTGTTTTTT

size: NA
D: TRBD2
V: TRBV19
J: TRBJ2-3
CDR3: CASSIRLAGGTDTQYF
DNA: TGTGCCAGTAGTATACGACTAGCGGGAGGTACAGATACGCAGTATTTT

size: NA
D: NA
V: TRBV4-1
J: TRBJ2-1
CDR3: CASSQDRRRFSYNEQFF
DNA: TGCGCCAGCAGCCAAGATAGGCGGAGGTTCTCCTACAATGAGCAGTTCTTC

size: NA
D: NA
V: TRBV10-1
J: TRBJ2-2
CDR3: CASSRDDLNTGELFF
DNA: TGCGCCAGCAGCCGCGACGACCTGAACACCGGGGAGCTGTTTTTT

size: NA
D: NA
V: TRBV4-3
J: TRBJ1-3
CDR3: CASSQGAQGNTIYF
DNA: TGCGCCAGCAGCCAAGGGGCACAGGGAAACACCATATATTTT

size: NA
D: TRBD2
V: TRBV29-1
J: TRBJ2-1
CDR3: CSVVTSGLSYNEQFF
DNA: TGCAGCGTTGTAACTAGCGGGCTCTCCTACAATGAGCAGTTCTTC

size: NA
D: TRBD1
V: TRBV6-2/TRBV6-3
J: TRBJ2-7
CDR3: CASSSLPGTGGPYEQYF
DNA: TGTGCCAGCAGTTCCCTCCCCGGGACAGGGGGACCCTACGAGCAGTACTTC

size: few
D: NA
V: TRBV5-6
J: TRBJ2-1
CDR3: CASSYDSYEQFF
DNA: TGTGCCAGCAGCTACGACAGTTATGAGCAGTTCTTC

size: many
D: NA
V: TRBV7-9
J: TRBJ2-2
CDR3: CASTRGPSNTGELFF
DNA: TGTGCCAGCACCCGGGGACCTTCGAACACCGGGGAGCTGTTTTTT

size: few
D: NA
V: TRBV5-5
J: TRBJ2-1
CDR3: CASSLEGKRSYNEQFF
DNA: TGTGCCAGCAGCTTGGAAGGGAAACGCTCCTACAATGAGCAGTTCTTC

size: few
D: NA
V: TRBV7-6
J: TRBJ1-2
CDR3: CASSSLDKSYGYTF
DNA: TGTGCCAGCAGCTCACTGGACAAGAGCTATGGCTACACCTTC

size: NA
D: TRBD1
V: TRBV20-1
J: TRBJ1-2
CDR3: CSTQGQPTQWTYGYTF
DNA: TGCAGTACCCAGGGACAGCCAACCCAGTGGACCTATGGCTACACCTTC

size: NA
D: NA
V: TRBV14
J: TRBJ2-1
CDR3: CASSHANNEQFF
DNA: TGTGCCAGCAGCCATGCGAACAATGAGCAGTTCTTC

size: few
D: NA
V: TRBV4-3
J: TRBJ2-2
CDR3: CASSHRGLPNTGELFF
DNA: TGCGCCAGCAGCCACAGAGGCCTACCGAACACCGGGGAGCTGTTTTTT

size: NA
D: TRBD1
V: TRBV5-1
J: TRBJ2-1
CDR3: CASSSPTGTGDEQFF
DNA: TGCGCCAGCAGCTCGCCTACCGGGACAGGGGATGAGCAGTTCTTC

size: few
D: NA
V: TRBV4-1
J: TRBJ2-2
CDR3: CASSRLVPGELFF
DNA: TGCGCCAGCAGTCGACTAGTTCCCGGGGAGCTGTTTTTT

size: many
D: NA
V: TRBV4-3
J: TRBJ2-1
CDR3: CASSRGRERRYNEQFF
DNA: TGCGCCAGCAGCCGGGGTAGGGAGAGACGCTACAATGAGCAGTTCTTC

size: many
D: NA
V: TRBV9
J: TRBJ1-6
CDR3: CASAPGPINSPLHF
DNA: TGTGCCAGCGCCCCGGGACCGATAAATTCACCCCTCCACTTT

size: NA
D: TRBD2
V: TRBV7-6
J: TRBJ2-7
CDR3: CASSEGIAGPYEQYF
DNA: TGTGCCAGCAGTGAAGGGATAGCGGGTCCCTACGAGCAGTACTTC

size: NA
D: TRBD1
V: TRBV3-1
J: TRBJ2-3
CDR3: CATSQHGAGTGMDTQYF
DNA: TGTGCCACCTCCCAGCATGGAGCGGGGACAGGGATGGATACGCAGTATTTT

size: few
D: TRBD1
V: TRBV18
J: TRBJ2-3
CDR3: CASSLPGQISTDTQYF
DNA: TGTGCCAGCTCACTTCCGGGACAGATTAGCACAGATACGCAGTATTTT

size: NA
D: NA
V: TRBV15
J: TRBJ1-2
CDR3: CATSRGTPPEGPYGYTF
DNA: TGTGCCACCAGCAGAGGCACCCCCCCCGAGGGTCCCTATGGCTACACCTTC

size: NA
D: NA
V: TRBV2
J: TRBJ1-1
CDR3: CASSAVGRTTEAFF
DNA: TGTGCCAGCAGTGCTGTAGGGAGAACCACTGAAGCTTTCTTT

size: NA
D: NA
V: TRBV5-1
J: TRBJ2-5
CDR3: CASSPSRAGARGRETQYF
DNA: TGCGCCAGCAGCCCCAGCAGGGCGGGGGCGAGGGGGCGAGAGACCCAGTACTTC

size: few
D: TRBD2
V: TRBV7-3
J: TRBJ2-1
CDR3: CASSPTSGRAIFEQFF
DNA: TGTGCCAGCAGCCCGACTAGCGGGAGGGCCATCTTTGAGCAGTTCTTC

size: NA
D: NA
V: TRBV29-1
J: TRBJ2-3
CDR3: CSVDAGLGYAQYF
DNA: TGCAGCGTTGACGCCGGCCTAGGATACGCGCAGTATTTT

size: NA
D: TRBD2
V: TRBV14
J: TRBJ2-5
CDR3: CASSQGGRVQKTQYF
DNA: TGTGCCAGCAGCCAAGGAGGGAGGGTACAGAAGACCCAGTACTTC

size: NA
D: TRBD2
V: TRBV20-1
J: TRBJ2-1
CDR3: CSAPSQGLAGGYEQFF
DNA: TGCAGTGCTCCCTCTCAAGGACTAGCGGGAGGCTATGAGCAGTTCTTC

size: many
D: NA
V: TRBV28
J: TRBJ2-7
CDR3: CASIQNLGTYEQYF
DNA: TGTGCCAGCATTCAAAATCTGGGGACCTACGAGCAGTACTTC

size: NA
D: TRBD2
V: TRBV5-1
J: TRBJ2-2
CDR3: CASSLVLAGGNGELFF
DNA: TGCGCCAGCAGCTTGGTACTAGCGGGAGGAAACGGGGAGCTGTTTTTT

size: NA
D: TRBD1
V: TRBV7-8
J: TRBJ2-7
CDR3: CASSSTGGRNEQYF
DNA: TGTGCCAGCAGCTCCACAGGGGGCAGGAACGAGCAGTACTTC

size: NA
D: NA
V: TRBV9
J: TRBJ2-3
CDR3: CASSDAPGGMSADTQYF
DNA: TGTGCCAGCAGCGACGCCCCGGGCGGGATGTCCGCAGATACGCAGTATTTT

size: few
D: NA
V: TRBV10-3
J: TRBJ1-3
CDR3: CAISGGRSSGNTIYF
DNA: TGTGCCATCAGTGGGGGACGGAGCTCTGGAAACACCATATATTTT

size: few
D: TRBD1
V: TRBV12-3/TRBV12-4
J: TRBJ1-6
CDR3: CASNSQGARNSPLHF
DNA: TGTGCCAGCAACTCACAGGGGGCGCGGAATTCACCCCTCCACTTT

size: few
D: NA
V: TRBV25-1
J: TRBJ2-5
CDR3: CASSAPWGGWETQYF
DNA: TGTGCCAGCAGTGCACCTTGGGGTGGATGGGAGACCCAGTACTTC

size: few
D: TRBD2
V: TRBV7-9
J: TRBJ2-7
CDR3: CASSLVLAGQHEQYF
DNA: TGTGCCAGCAGCTTAGTGCTAGCGGGACAACACGAGCAGTACTTC

size: NA
D: TRBD2
V: TRBV4-1
J: TRBJ2-3
CDR3: CASSHSKRGDTDTQYF
DNA: TGCGCCAGCAGCCACTCGAAGCGGGGAGACACAGATACGCAGTATTTT

size: NA
D: NA
V: TRBV28
J: TRBJ1-2
CDR3: CASSFRGDGYTF
DNA: TGTGCCAGCAGTTTTCGCGGGGATGGCTACACCTTC

size: NA
D: TRBD2
V: TRBV28
J: TRBJ2-7
CDR3: CASSLGTRNEQYF
DNA: TGTGCCAGCAGCCTCGGGACTAGAAACGAGCAGTACTTC

size: few
D: NA
V: TRBV6-1
J: TRBJ2-7
CDR3: CASSLKGGVPSYEQYF
DNA: TGTGCCAGCAGCCTAAAGGGGGGCGTCCCCTCCTACGAGCAGTACTTC

size: few
D: NA
V: TRBV28
J: TRBJ1-2
CDR3: CASSLGGAIYYGYTF
DNA: TGTGCCAGCAGTTTAGGTGGGGCGATTTACTATGGCTACACCTTC

size: NA
D: NA
V: TRBV27
J: TRBJ2-3
CDR3: CASSYMGAGDTQYF
DNA: TGTGCCAGCAGTTATATGGGGGCAGGAGATACGCAGTATTTT

size: NA
D: NA
V: TRBV7-9
J: TRBJ1-4
CDR3: CASSQPDSPNEKLFF
DNA: TGTGCCAGCAGCCAACCGGACAGCCCAAATGAAAAACTGTTTTTT

size: many
D: TRBD2
V: TRBV29-1
J: TRBJ2-3
CDR3: CSVVAGLTDTQYF
DNA: TGCAGCGTTGTAGCGGGGCTCACAGATACGCAGTATTTT